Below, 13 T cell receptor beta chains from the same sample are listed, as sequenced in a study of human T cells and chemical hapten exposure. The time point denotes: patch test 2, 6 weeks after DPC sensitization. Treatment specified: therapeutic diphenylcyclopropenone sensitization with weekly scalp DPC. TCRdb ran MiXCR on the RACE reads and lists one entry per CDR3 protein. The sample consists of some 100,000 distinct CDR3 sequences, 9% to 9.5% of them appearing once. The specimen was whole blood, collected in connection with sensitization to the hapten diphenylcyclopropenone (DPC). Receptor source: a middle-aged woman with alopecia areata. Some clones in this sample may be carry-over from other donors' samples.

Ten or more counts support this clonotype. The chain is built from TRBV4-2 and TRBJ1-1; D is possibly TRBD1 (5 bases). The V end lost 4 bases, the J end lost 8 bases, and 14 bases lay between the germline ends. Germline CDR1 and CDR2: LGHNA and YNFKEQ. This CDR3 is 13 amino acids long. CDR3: CASSPPRGTEAFF. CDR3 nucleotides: TGTGCCAGCAGCCCCCCGCGGGGGACCGAAGCTTTCTTT.

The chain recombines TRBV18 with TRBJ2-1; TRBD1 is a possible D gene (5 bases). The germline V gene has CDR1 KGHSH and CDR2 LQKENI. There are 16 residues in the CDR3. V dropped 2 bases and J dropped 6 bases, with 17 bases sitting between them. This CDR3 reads CASSPIPPQGGNEQFF. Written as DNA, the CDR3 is TGTGCCAGCTCACCAATCCCCCCCCAGGGTGGCAATGAGCAGTTCTTC.

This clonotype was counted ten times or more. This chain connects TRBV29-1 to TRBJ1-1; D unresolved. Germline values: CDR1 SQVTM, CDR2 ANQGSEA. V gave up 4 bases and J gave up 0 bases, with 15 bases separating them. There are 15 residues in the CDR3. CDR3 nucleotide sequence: TGCAGCGTTGGGGATCGAGGGAACTTGAACACTGAAGCTTTCTTT. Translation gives CSVGDRGNLNTEAFF.

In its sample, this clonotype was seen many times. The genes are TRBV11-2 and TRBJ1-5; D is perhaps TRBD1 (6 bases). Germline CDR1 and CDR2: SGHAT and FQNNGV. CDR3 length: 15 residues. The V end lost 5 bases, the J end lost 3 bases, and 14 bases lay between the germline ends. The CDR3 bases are TGTGCCAGCAGCCCACAGGGCGATCCCAATCAGCCCCAGCATTTT. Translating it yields CASSPQGDPNQPQHF.

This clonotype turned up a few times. CDR3 loop: CASSLGTRGGGELFF. CDR3 in DNA: TGTGCCAGCAGCTTAGGGACGCGGGGAGGCGGGGAGCTGTTTTTT. J is TRBJ2-2 and V is TRBV7-6; TRBD2 is a possible D gene (6 bases). Per germline, CDR1 SGHVS and CDR2 FNYEAQ. This CDR3 is built from 15 residues. V was shortened by 1 base and J by 7 bases, with 13 bases between the two germline ends.

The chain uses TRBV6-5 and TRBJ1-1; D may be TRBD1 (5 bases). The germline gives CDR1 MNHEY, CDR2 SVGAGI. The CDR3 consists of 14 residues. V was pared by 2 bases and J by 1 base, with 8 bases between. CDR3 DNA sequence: TGTGCCAGCAGTTACCCAGGGAAGAACACTGAAGCTTTCTTT. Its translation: CASSYPGKNTEAFF.

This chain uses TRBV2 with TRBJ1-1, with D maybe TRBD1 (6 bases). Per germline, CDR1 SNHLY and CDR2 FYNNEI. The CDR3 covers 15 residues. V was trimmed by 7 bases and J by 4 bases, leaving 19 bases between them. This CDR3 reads CASMGGLVRGTEAFF. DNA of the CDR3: TGTGCCAGCATGGGGGGCCTAGTACGGGGCACTGAAGCTTTCTTT.

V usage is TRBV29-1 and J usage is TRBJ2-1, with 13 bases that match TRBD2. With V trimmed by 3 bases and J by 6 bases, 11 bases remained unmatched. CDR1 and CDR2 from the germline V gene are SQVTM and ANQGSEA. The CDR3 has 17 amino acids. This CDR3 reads CSVDYLRTSGGRNEQFF. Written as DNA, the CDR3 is TGCAGCGTTGATTATCTGCGGACTAGCGGGGGCCGCAATGAGCAGTTCTTC.

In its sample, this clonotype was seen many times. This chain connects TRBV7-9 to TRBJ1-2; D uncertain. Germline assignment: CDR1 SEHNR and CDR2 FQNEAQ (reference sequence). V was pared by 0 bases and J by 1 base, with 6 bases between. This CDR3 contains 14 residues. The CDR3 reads CASSLAQYNYGYTF. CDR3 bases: TGTGCCAGCAGCTTAGCACAGTATAACTATGGCTACACCTTC.

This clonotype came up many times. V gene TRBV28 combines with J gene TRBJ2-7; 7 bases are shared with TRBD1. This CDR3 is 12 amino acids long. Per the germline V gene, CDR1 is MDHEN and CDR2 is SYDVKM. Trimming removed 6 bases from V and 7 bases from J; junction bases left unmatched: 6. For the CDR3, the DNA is TGTGCCAGCAGAAGCGACAGGGATGAGCAGTACTTC. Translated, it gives CASRSDRDEQYF.

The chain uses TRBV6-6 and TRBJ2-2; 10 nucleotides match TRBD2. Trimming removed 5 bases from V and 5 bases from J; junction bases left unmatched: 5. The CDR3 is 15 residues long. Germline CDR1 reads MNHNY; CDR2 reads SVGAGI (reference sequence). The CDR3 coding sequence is TGTGCCAGCAGTGTATCTAGCGGGGGTACCGGGGAGCTGTTTTTT. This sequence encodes CASSVSSGGTGELFF.

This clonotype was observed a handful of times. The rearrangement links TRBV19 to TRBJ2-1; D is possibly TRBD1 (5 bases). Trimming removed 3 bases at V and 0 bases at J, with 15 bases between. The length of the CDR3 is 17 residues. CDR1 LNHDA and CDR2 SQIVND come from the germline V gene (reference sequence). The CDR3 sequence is CASSIKNWGSSYNEQFF. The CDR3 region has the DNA TGTGCCAGTAGTATCAAGAATTGGGGCAGCTCCTACAATGAGCAGTTCTTC. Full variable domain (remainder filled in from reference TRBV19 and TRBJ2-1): DGGITQSPKYLFRKEGQNVTLSCEQNLNHDAMYWYRQDPGQGLRLIYYSQIVNDFQKGDIAEGYSVSREKKESFPLTVTSAQKNPTAFYLCASSIKNWGSSYNEQFFGPGTRLTVL.

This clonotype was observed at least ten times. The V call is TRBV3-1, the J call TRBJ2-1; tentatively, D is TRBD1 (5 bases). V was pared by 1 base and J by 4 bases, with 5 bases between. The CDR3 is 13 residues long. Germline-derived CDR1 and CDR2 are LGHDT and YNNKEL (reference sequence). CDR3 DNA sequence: TGTGCCAGCAGCCAAGCAGGGTACAATGAGCAGTTCTTC. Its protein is CASSQAGYNEQFF.